What follows are 10 T cell receptor beta chains derived from one specimen sequenced in a study of blood T cell repertoires in COVID-19 (TCRdb year 2020). The method behind the library was the immunoSEQ multiplex PCR assay. TCRdb carries this immuneACCESS record with in-frame sequences only. Its versions omit some clonotypes, under half of them owing to an unresolved V gene in the studies checked, with the rest unexplained. Recorded for this sample are roughly 140,000 clones; roughly 90% of them occurred a single time. The ten top clones hold over 9.5% of the sample. Specimen: peripheral blood. The receptor source for this set is a man aged 50 or older with active or convalescent COVID-19.

The rearrangement uses TRBV9 and TRBJ2-7; possibly TRBD1 for D (6 bases). The germline V gene has CDR1 SGDLS and CDR2 YYNGEE. The length of the CDR3 is 16 residues. Trimming left V 4 bases short and J 3 bases short, with 20 bases between. The CDR3 region is CASSIGQSSGIYEQYF. DNA of the CDR3: TGTGCCAGCAGCATAGGACAGTCTTCAGGGATCTACGAGCAGTACTTC. The full variable domain, in which reference TRBV9 and TRBJ2-7 provide the parts outside the CDR3, is DSGVTQTPKHLITATGQRVTLRCSPRSGDLSVYWYQQSLDQGLQFLIQYYNGEERAKGNILERFSAQQFPDLHSELNLSSLELGDSALYFCASSIGQSSGIYEQYFGPGTRLTVT.

This chain joins TRBV4-2 and TRBJ2-7; 8 bases agree with TRBD2. The J segment lost 3 bases and the V segment lost 1 base, leaving 5 bases of the junction unmatched. Germline loops: CDR1 LGHNA, CDR2 YNFKEQ. The CDR3 has 15 amino acids. The CDR3 region is CASSQVSGSGYEQYF. CDR3 coding DNA: TGTGCCAGCAGCCAAGTGAGCGGGAGCGGCTACGAGCAGTACTTC.

This chain connects TRBV5-1 to TRBJ2-1, with 10 bases matching TRBD2. There are 20 residues in the CDR3. CDR1 is SGHRS, CDR2 YFSETQ, per germline. V dropped 0 bases and J dropped 0; count of bases not matched to a gene: 12. The chain's CDR3 is CASSLVSLAGVLSSYNEQFF. The CDR3 coding sequence is TGCGCCAGCAGCTTGGTTTCGCTAGCGGGGGTCCTAAGCTCCTACAATGAGCAGTTCTTC.

The chain uses TRBV2 and TRBJ2-1; D not certain. V dropped 1 base and J dropped 0 bases, with 7 bases sitting between them. Germline CDR1 is SNHLY and CDR2 is FYNNEI. The CDR3 contains 15 residues. The CDR3 DNA reads TGTGCCAGCAGTGAAGACCGTAGCTCCTACAATGAGCAGTTCTTC. Its translation is CASSEDRSSYNEQFF.

The V gene is TRBV7-9, the J gene TRBJ2-7; 8 bases fit TRBD2. Trimming at V came to 5 bases and at J to 5 bases, leaving 11 bases not matched to a gene. The CDR3 covers 15 residues. Germline V lookup: CDR1 SEHNR, CDR2 FQNEAQ (reference sequence). This CDR3 reads CASSTRGSGTDEQYF. CDR3 in DNA: TGTGCCAGCAGCACCCGGGGTAGCGGGACCGACGAGCAGTACTTC. Looking up the rest from reference TRBV7-9 and TRBJ2-7 gives the full variable domain: DTGVSQNPRHKITKRGQNVTFRCDPISEHNRLYWYRQTLGQGPEFLTYFQNEAQLEKSRLLSDRFSAERPKGSFSTLEIQRTEQGDSAMYLCASSTRGSGTDEQYFGPGTRLTVT.

This sequence joins TRBV27 and TRBJ2-7, with 11 bases identical to TRBD1. This CDR3 contains 15 residues. The germline CDR1 and CDR2 sequences are MNHEY and SMNVEV (reference sequence). The junction had 7 bases not matched to a gene; V was cut back by 3 bases and J by 6 bases. CDR3 sequence: CASSFIGTGGREQYF. The CDR3 coding sequence is TGTGCCAGCAGTTTCATCGGGACAGGGGGACGCGAGCAGTACTTC.

The chain is built from TRBV5-8 and TRBJ2-2; weak D call: TRBD2 (5 bases). The CDR3 contains 16 residues. V dropped 1 base and J dropped 4 bases, with 14 bases sitting between them. CDR1 and CDR2 (germline): SGHTS, YDEGEE. The CDR3 spells CASSLPASPFTGELFF. CDR3 DNA: TGTGCCAGCAGCTTGCCGGCTAGCCCCTTCACCGGGGAGCTGTTTTTT.

The rearrangement uses TRBV18 and TRBJ2-7; a possible D gene is TRBD2 (6 bases). Per the germline V gene, CDR1 is KGHSH and CDR2 is LQKENI. This CDR3 spans 14 amino acids. V lost 5 bases, J lost 1 base, and 12 bases lay in between. The CDR3 nucleotides are TGTGCCAGCTCATCACAGGAGGGGTCCTACGAGCAGTACTTC. Translating it yields CASSSQEGSYEQYF.

In its sample, this clone was seen once. J is TRBJ2-7 and V is TRBV5-6; tentative D call: TRBD1 (7 bases). CDR1 SGHDT and CDR2 YYEEEE come from the germline V gene. Trimming took 1 base from V and 5 from J, leaving 22 bases between them. The length of the CDR3 is 17 residues. The CDR3 reads CASSLLRLDREVHEQYF. DNA for the CDR3: TGTGCCAGCAGCTTGCTACGACTAGACAGGGAGGTCCACGAGCAGTACTTC.

The chain carries TRBV6-5 and TRBJ1-5, with 10 nucleotides matching TRBD1. CDR3 length: 15 amino acids. V lost 5 bases to trimming and J lost 1 base; unmatched junction nucleotides: 2. CDR1 and CDR2 from the germline V gene are MNHEY and SVGAGI. As DNA, the CDR3 is TGTGCCAGCAGTCGGACAGGGGGAAGCAATCAGCCCCAGCATTTT. Protein: CASSRTGGSNQPQHF.